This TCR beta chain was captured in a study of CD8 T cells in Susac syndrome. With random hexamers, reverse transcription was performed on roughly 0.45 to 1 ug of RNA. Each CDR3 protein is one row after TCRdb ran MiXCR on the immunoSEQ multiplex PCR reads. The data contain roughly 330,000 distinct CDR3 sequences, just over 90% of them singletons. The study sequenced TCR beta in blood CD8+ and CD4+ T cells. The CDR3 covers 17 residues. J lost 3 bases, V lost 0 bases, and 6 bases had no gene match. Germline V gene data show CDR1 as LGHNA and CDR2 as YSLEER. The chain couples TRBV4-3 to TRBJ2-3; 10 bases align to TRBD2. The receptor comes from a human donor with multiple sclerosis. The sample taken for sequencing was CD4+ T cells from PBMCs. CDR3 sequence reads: CASSQDPLAGMTDTQYF. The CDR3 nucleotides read TGCGCCAGCAGCCAAGACCCACTAGCGGGAATGACAGATACGCAGTATTTT.